A single sample gave rise to the 13 T cell receptor beta chains below, sequenced in a study of shared clonotypes between healthy human individuals. Libraries were prepared by immunoSEQ multiplex PCR; TCRdb keeps only in-frame clonotypes and omits some of them. The table has hundreds of thousands of clones, approximately 97% seen once. Input material: naive CD4+ T cells sorted from blood. Described subset: CD45RA+ positively selected. These receptors were obtained from a young woman in good health.

The rearrangement joins TRBV25-1 to TRBJ2-5; D perhaps matches TRBD2 (6 bases). Near its end, the DNA agrees better with TRBJ2-7, so the J call may be wrong. Per germline, CDR1 MGHDK and CDR2 SYGVNS. CDR3 size: 13 residues. The CDR3 DNA reads TGTGCCAGCAGTGGGGACTCCATTTACGAGCAGTACTTC. Translated, it gives CASSGDSIYEQYF.

The V gene is TRBV5-1, the J gene TRBJ1-2, with a weak D call TRBD1 (5 bases). Trimming removed 4 bases from V and 6 bases from J, with 10 bases in between. Per the germline V gene, CDR1 is SGHRS and CDR2 is YFSETQ. The CDR3 is made up of 12 amino acids. CDR3 sequence: CASSTGLDGYTF. Here the CDR3 DNA reads TGCGCCAGCAGCACAGGACTTGATGGCTACACCTTC.

V usage is TRBV6-1 and J usage is TRBJ1-1; D perhaps matches TRBD1 (5 bases). The CDR3 consists of 17 residues. Trimming removed 2 bases from V and 2 bases from J, with 18 bases in between. Germline CDR1 is MNHNS and CDR2 is SASEGT. Here the CDR3 reads CASSEYAGSLGNTEAFF. CDR3 sequence (DNA): TGTGCCAGCAGTGAATATGCAGGGAGTTTGGGTAACACTGAAGCTTTCTTT.

The gene calls are TRBV6-4 and TRBJ2-7; a weak D match, TRBD2 (5 bases). Germline CDR1 is MRHNA and CDR2 is SNTAGT. V dropped 8 bases and J dropped 2 bases, with 13 bases sitting between them. This CDR3 has 13 amino acids. The CDR3 reads CASSEVPPYEQYF. The CDR3 DNA follows: TGTGCCAGCTCGGAGGTCCCCCCCTACGAGCAGTACTTC.

The V and J genes are TRBV28 and TRBJ2-6, with D perhaps being TRBD1 or TRBD2 (5 bases each). Trimming pared 6 bases from V and 0 bases from J, leaving 12 bases between. Per the germline V gene, CDR1 is MDHEN and CDR2 is SYDVKM. The CDR3 contains 16 residues. DNA for the CDR3: TGTGCCAGCAGCTCCGGGGCCTACTCTGGGGCCAACGTCCTGACTTTC. Encoded protein: CASSSGAYSGANVLTF.

This chain connects TRBV19 to TRBJ1-5, with D unresolved. This CDR3 region has 15 residues. Germline CDR1 is LNHDA and CDR2 is SQIVND (reference sequence). V dropped 3 bases and J dropped 0 bases, with 9 bases sitting between them. CDR3 region: CASSMTTHSNQPQHF. The CDR3 bases are TGTGCCAGTAGTATGACAACTCATAGCAATCAGCCCCAGCATTTT. Based on the CDR3 plus reference TRBV19 and TRBJ1-5, the full variable domain is DGGITQSPKYLFRKEGQNVTLSCEQNLNHDAMYWYRQDPGQGLRLIYYSQIVNDFQKGDIAEGYSVSREKKESFPLTVTSAQKNPTAFYLCASSMTTHSNQPQHFGDGTRLSIL.

The J gene is TRBJ2-2, the V gene TRBV5-4, with a possible D match to TRBD1 (6 bases). Germline values: CDR1 SGHNT, CDR2 YYREEE (reference sequence). V lost 4 bases and J 1 base, leaving 8 bases between the germline ends. The CDR3 loop spans 14 amino acids. The CDR3: CASSQDRNTGELFF. In DNA form, the CDR3 reads TGTGCCAGCAGCCAGGACAGGAACACCGGGGAGCTGTTTTTT.

The chain carries TRBV7-9 and TRBJ2-7, with 9 bases aligning to TRBD1. CDR1 is SEHNR, CDR2 FQNEAQ, per germline (reference sequence). The CDR3 covers 15 residues. V shed 5 bases, J shed 5 bases, and the junction held 10 bases outside the gene matches. The CDR3 spells CASSIPGTGFNEQYF. The CDR3 coding sequence is TGTGCCAGCAGCATACCCGGGACAGGGTTCAACGAGCAGTACTTC.

The rearrangement joins TRBV19 to TRBJ2-1; 12 bases match TRBD2. The ends lost 4 bases at V and 7 bases at J; junction bases unmatched: 11. The germline V gene encodes CDR1 LNHDA and CDR2 SQIVND (reference sequence). This CDR3 has 17 residues. The CDR3 DNA reads as TGTGCCAGTAGTAAACCCCTAGCGGGAGGGCCTGGTAATGAGCAGTTCTTC. Protein: CASSKPLAGGPGNEQFF.

The chain is built from TRBV11-3 and TRBJ2-2; D gene uncertain. The CDR3 is made up of 12 amino acids. V was clipped by 2 bases and J by 8 bases, with 6 bases between them. The germline CDR1 and CDR2 sequences are SGHNT and YENEEA. CDR3 DNA sequence: TGTGCCAGCAGCTTAAATTCAGGGGAGCTGTTTTTT. This translates into CASSLNSGELFF.

In DNA form, the CDR3 reads TGTGCCAGCAGCCCCCGACAGCGAACGAACACCGGGGAGCTGTTTTTT. Amino acids: CASSPRQRTNTGELFF. V is TRBV7-3 and J is TRBJ2-2; maybe TRBD1 (5 bases). Trimming removed 5 bases from V and 0 bases from J, with 13 bases in between. Germline CDR1 reads SGHTA; CDR2 reads FQGTGA. This CDR3 spans 16 amino acids. The whole variable domain, filled in from reference TRBV7-3 and TRBJ2-2, reads GAGVSQTPSNKVTEKGKYVELRCDPISGHTALYWYRQSLGQGPEFLIYFQGTGAADDSGLPNDRFFAVRPEGSVSTLKIQRTERGDSAVYLCASSPRQRTNTGELFFGEGSRLTVL.

This clone was counted a single time. V and J are TRBV10-1 and TRBJ2-7, with a possible D match to TRBD2 (6 bases). Trimming removed 0 bases at V and 3 bases at J, with 15 bases between. Germline V gene data show CDR1 as WNHNN and CDR2 as SYGVQD (reference sequence). This CDR3 has 16 amino acids. This CDR3 is CASSESGRGGDYEQYF. CDR3 nucleotide sequence: TGCGCCAGCAGTGAGTCTGGAAGGGGAGGAGACTACGAGCAGTACTTC.

The CDR3 DNA sequence: TGCGCCAGCACGGGGTCCACCTACGAGCAGTACTTC. This encodes CASTGSTYEQYF. This sequence joins TRBV5-1 and TRBJ2-7, with D maybe TRBD2 (5 bases). Trimming removed 6 bases at V and 2 bases at J, with 9 bases between. CDR1 is SGHRS, CDR2 YFSETQ, per germline. The CDR3 loop spans 12 amino acids.